This T cell receptor (beta chain) is from a study of blood T cell repertoires in COVID-19. Germline V gene lookup returns CDR1 WSHSY and CDR2 SAAADI. V trimming: 7 bases; J trimming: 5 bases; junction bases outside the gene matches: 11. The CDR3 runs 15 residues. Some clones are missing from TCRdb's copy, which holds only in-frame ones; the method was immunoSEQ multiplex PCR. The table lists around 280,000 clones, 85% to 90% of them singletons. The rearrangement uses TRBV10-2 and TRBJ2-5; 9 bases agree with TRBD1. Material: PBMCs or T cells enriched from blood (not recorded which). The receptor was isolated from a woman aged 18-35 years with acute COVID-19. The chain's CDR3 is CASKLGQGGGETQYF. CDR3 nucleotide sequence: TGCGCCAGCAAGTTGGGACAGGGTGGAGGGGAGACCCAGTACTTC.